This T cell receptor (beta chain) emerged from a study of neurological immune-mediated disorders. This clonotype was counted many times. Libraries from sorted cells each used some 1 million CD4+ or CD8+ T cells. The cDNA came from 5'RACE, which used 10-nucleotide random UMIs. TCRdb processed the 5' RACE reads anew with MiXCR; each CDR3 protein has one entry. The data hold about 18,000 distinct CDR3 sequences, with 3% to 3.5% observed a single time. Sequencing input: CD8+ T cells from blood. The receptor's source is a woman aged 40 to 50 in good health.

The CDR3 loop reads CASSSLRDPSSVLTF. CDR3 DNA sequence: TGTGCCAGCAGCTCCCTCCGGGACCCATCATCCGTCCTGACTTTC. The chain combines TRBV11-2 with TRBJ2-6, with D perhaps given as TRBD1 or TRBD2 (5 bases each). The CDR3 has 15 amino acids. V was clipped by 4 bases and J by 12 bases, with 19 bases between them. Germline V gene data show CDR1 as SGHAT and CDR2 as FQNNGV. Full variable domain (rest looked up from reference TRBV11-2 and TRBJ2-6): EAGVAQSPRYKIIEKRQSVAFWCNPISGHATLYWYQQILGQGPKLLIQFQNNGVVDDSQLPKDRFSAERLKGVDSTLKIQPAKLEDSAVYLCASSSLRDPSSVLTFGAGSRLTVL.